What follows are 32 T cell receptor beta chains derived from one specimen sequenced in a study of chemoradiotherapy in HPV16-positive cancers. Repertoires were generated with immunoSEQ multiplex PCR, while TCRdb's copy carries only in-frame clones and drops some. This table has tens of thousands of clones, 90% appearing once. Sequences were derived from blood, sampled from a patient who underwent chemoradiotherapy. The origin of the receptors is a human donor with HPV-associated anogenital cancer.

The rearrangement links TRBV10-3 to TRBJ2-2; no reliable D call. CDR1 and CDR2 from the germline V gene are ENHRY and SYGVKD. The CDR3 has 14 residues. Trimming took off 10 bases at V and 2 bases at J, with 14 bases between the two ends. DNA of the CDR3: TGTGCCACCCGGCCGGCAGTAAACACCGGGGAGCTGTTTTTT. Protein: CATRPAVNTGELFF.

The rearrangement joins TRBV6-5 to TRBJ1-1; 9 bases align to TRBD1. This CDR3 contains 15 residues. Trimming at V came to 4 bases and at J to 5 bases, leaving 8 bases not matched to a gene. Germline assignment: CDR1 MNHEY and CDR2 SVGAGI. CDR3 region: CASSSPGQGWTEAFF. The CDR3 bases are TGTGCCAGCAGTTCCCCGGGACAGGGTTGGACTGAAGCTTTCTTT.

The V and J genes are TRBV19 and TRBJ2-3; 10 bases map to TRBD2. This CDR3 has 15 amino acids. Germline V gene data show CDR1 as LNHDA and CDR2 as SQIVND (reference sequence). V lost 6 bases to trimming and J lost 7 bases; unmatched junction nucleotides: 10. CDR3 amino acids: CASREAGGLGNTQYF. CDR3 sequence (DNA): TGTGCCAGTAGGGAAGCGGGGGGGTTAGGAAATACGCAGTATTTT.

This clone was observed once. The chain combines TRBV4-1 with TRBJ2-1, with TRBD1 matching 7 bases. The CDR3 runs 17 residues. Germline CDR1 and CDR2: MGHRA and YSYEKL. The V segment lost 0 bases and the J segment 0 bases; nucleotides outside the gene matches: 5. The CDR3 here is CASSQDQDRVSYNEQFF. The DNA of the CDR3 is TGCGCCAGCAGCCAAGACCAAGACAGGGTCTCCTACAATGAGCAGTTCTTC.

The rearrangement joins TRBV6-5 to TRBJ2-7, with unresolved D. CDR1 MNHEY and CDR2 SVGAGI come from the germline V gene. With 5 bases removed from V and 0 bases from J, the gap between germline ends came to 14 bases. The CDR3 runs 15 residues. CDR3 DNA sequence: TGTGCCAGCAGTGTCGCGGTTGGCAACTCCTACGAGCAGTACTTC. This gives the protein CASSVAVGNSYEQYF.

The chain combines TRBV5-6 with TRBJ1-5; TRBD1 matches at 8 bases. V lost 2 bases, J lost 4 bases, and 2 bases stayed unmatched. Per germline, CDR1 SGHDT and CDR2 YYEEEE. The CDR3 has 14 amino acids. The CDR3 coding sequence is TGTGCCAGCAGCTTAAGGGACAGGAATCAGCCCCAGCATTTT. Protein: CASSLRDRNQPQHF.

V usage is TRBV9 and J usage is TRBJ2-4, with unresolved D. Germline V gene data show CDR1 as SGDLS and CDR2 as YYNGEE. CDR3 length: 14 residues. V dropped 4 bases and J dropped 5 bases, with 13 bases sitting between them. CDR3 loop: CASSPRRTENIQYF. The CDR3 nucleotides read TGTGCCAGCAGCCCGCGTCGCACAGAAAACATTCAGTACTTC.

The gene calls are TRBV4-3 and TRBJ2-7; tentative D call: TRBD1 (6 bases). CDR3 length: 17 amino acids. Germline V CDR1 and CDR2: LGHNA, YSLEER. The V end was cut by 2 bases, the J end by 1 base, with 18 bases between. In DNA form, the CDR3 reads TGCGCCAGCAGCCAATGGTGGCAAGGGGGAGCGTCCTACGAGCAGTACTTC. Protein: CASSQWWQGGASYEQYF.

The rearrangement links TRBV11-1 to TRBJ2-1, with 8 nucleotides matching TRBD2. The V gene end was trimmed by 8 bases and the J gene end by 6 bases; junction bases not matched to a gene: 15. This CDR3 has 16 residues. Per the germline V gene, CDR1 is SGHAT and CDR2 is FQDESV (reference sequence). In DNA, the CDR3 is TGTGCCAGCCAGCTAACCCGGGAGGGTCCCCGCAATGAGCAGTTCTTC. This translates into CASQLTREGPRNEQFF. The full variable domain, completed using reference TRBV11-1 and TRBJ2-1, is EAEVAQSPRYKITEKSQAVAFWCDPISGHATLYWYRQILGQGPELLVQFQDESVVDDSQLPKDRFSAERLKGVDSTLKIQPAELGDSAMYLCASQLTREGPRNEQFFGPGTRLTVL.

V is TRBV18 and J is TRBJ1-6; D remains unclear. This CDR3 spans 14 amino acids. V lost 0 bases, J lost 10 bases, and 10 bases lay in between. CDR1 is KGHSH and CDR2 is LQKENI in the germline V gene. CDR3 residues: CASSPPDRKSPLHF. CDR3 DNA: TGTGCCAGCTCACCACCGGATAGAAAGTCACCCCTCCACTTT. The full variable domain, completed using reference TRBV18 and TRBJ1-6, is NAGVMQNPRHLVRRRGQEARLRCSPMKGHSHVYWYRQLPEEGLKFMVYLQKENIIDESGMPKERFSAEFPKEGPSILRIQQVVRGDSAAYFCASSPPDRKSPLHFGNGTRLTVT.

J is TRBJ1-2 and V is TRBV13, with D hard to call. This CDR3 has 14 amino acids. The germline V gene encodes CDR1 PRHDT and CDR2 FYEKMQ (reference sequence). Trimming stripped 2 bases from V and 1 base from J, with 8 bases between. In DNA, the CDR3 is TGTGCCAGCAGCTTATATGGGGATAACTATGGCTACACCTTC. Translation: CASSLYGDNYGYTF.

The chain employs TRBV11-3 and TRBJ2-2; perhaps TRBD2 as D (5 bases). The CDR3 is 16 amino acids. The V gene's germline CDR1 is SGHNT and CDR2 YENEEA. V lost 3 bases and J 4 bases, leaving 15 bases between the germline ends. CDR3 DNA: TGTGCCAGCAGCTTGCGGGCAACCGAACTCACCGGGGAGCTGTTTTTT. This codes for CASSLRATELTGELFF.

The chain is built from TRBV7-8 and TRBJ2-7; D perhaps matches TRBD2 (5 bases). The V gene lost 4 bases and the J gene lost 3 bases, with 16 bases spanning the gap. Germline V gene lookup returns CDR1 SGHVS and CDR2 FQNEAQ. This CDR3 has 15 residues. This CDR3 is CASSSRENLNYEQYF. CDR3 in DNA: TGTGCCAGCAGCTCCCGGGAAAACCTGAACTACGAGCAGTACTTC.

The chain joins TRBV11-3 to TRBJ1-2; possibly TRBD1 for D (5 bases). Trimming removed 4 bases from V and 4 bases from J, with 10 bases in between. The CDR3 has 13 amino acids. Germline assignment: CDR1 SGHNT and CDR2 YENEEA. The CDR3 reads CASSSDGGYGYTF. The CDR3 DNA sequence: TGTGCCAGCAGCTCGGACGGGGGCTATGGCTACACCTTC.

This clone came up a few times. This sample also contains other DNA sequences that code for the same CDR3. CDR3 sequence: CASSQGPRGNTEAFF. In DNA form, the CDR3 reads TGCGCCAGCAGCCAAGGACCCCGGGGGAACACTGAAGCTTTCTTT. The genes are TRBV4-1 and TRBJ1-1; D call uncertain. The CDR3 runs 15 residues. In germline, CDR1 is MGHRA, CDR2 YSYEKL. Deletions cut 1 base from V and 1 base from J, with 10 bases between.

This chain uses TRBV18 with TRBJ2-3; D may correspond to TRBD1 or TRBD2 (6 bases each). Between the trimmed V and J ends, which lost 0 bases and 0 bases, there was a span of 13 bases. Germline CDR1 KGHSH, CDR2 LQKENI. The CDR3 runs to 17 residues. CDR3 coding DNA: TGTGCCAGCTCACCACCGGTCGGGGGCGAAAGCACAGATACGCAGTATTTT. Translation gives CASSPPVGGESTDTQYF. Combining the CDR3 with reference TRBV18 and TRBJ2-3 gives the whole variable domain NAGVMQNPRHLVRRRGQEARLRCSPMKGHSHVYWYRQLPEEGLKFMVYLQKENIIDESGMPKERFSAEFPKEGPSILRIQQVVRGDSAAYFCASSPPVGGESTDTQYFGPGTRLTVL.

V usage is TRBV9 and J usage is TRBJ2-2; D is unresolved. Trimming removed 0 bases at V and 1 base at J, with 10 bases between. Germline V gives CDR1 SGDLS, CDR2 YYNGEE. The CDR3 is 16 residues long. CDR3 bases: TGTGCCAGCAGCGTAGCGCAGACCTTGAACACCGGGGAGCTGTTTTTT. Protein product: CASSVAQTLNTGELFF. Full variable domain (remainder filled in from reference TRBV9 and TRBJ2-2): DSGVTQTPKHLITATGQRVTLRCSPRSGDLSVYWYQQSLDQGLQFLIQYYNGEERAKGNILERFSAQQFPDLHSELNLSSLELGDSALYFCASSVAQTLNTGELFFGEGSRLTVL.

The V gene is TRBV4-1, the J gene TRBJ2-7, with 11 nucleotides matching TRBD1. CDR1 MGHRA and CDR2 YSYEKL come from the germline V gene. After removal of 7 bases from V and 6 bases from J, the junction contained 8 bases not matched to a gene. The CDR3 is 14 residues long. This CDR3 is CASTLGTGGGEQYF. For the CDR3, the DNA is TGCGCCAGCACCCTGGGGACAGGGGGAGGCGAGCAGTACTTC.

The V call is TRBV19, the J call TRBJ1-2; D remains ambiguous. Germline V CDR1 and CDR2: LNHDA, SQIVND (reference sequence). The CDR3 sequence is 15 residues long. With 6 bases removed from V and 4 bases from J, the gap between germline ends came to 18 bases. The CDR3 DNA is TGTGCCAGTAGCGCGGAACAGACCGGGTCCTATGGCTACACCTTC. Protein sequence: CASSAEQTGSYGYTF.

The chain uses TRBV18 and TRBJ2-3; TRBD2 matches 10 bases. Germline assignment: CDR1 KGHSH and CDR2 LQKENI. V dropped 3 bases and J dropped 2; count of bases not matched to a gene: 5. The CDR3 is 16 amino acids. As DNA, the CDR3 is TGTGCCAGCTCACCGCAGCGGGGGGGCATCACAGATACGCAGTATTTT. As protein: CASSPQRGGITDTQYF.

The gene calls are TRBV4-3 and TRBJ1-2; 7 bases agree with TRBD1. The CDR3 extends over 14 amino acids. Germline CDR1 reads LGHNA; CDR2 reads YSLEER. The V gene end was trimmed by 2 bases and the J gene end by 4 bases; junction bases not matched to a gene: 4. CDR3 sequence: CASSQYRGPYGYTF. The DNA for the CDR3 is TGCGCCAGCAGCCAATACAGGGGACCCTATGGCTACACCTTC.

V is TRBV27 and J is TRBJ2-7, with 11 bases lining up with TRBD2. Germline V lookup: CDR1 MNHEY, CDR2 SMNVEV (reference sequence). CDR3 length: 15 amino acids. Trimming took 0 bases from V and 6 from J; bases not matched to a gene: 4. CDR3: CASSLSTSGSGEQYF. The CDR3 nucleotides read TGTGCCAGCAGTTTATCCACTAGCGGGAGTGGCGAGCAGTACTTC.

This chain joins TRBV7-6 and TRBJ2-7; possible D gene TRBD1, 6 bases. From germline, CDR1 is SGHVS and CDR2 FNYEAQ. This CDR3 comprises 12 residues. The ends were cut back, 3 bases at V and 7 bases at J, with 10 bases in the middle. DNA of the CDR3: TGTGCCAGCAGCTTTTCAGGGGCGGAGCAGTACTTC. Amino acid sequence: CASSFSGAEQYF.

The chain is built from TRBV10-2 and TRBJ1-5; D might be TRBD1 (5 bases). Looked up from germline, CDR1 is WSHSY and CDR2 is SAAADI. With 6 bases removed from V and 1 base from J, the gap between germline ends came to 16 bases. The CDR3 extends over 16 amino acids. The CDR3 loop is CASRGDVGSSNQPQHF. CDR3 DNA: TGCGCCAGCAGAGGGGACGTTGGCTCAAGCAATCAGCCCCAGCATTTT.

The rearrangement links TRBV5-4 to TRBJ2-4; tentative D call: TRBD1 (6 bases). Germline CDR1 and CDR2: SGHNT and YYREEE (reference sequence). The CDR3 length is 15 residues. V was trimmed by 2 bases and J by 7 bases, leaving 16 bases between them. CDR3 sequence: CASSFPGAQGNIQYF. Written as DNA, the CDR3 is TGTGCCAGCAGCTTCCCGGGCGCCCAGGGGAACATTCAGTACTTC.

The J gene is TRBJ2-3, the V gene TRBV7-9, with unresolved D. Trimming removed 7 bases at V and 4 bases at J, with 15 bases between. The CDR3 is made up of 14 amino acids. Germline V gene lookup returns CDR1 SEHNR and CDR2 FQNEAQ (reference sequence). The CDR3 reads CASTPPLNPDTQYF. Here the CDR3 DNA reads TGTGCCAGCACCCCGCCCCTTAATCCAGATACGCAGTATTTT.

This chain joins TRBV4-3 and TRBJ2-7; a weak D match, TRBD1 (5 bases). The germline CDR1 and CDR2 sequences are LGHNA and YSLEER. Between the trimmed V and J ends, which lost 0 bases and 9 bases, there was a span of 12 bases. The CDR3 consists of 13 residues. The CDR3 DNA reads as TGCGCCAGCAGCCAAGATTGGGCTCAGGGGCAGTACTTC. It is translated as CASSQDWAQGQYF.

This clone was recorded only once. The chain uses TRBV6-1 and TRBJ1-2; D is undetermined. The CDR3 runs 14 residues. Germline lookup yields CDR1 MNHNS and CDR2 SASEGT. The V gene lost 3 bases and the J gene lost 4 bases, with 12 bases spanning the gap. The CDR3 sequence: CASSEGARAYGYTF. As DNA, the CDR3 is TGTGCCAGCAGTGAGGGCGCCAGAGCCTATGGCTACACCTTC.

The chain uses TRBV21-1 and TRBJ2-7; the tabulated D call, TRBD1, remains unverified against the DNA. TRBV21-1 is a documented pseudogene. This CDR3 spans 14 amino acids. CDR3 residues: CASSKEDTTYEQYF. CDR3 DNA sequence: TGTGCCAGCAGCAAAGAGGACACTACCTACGAGCAGTACTTC.

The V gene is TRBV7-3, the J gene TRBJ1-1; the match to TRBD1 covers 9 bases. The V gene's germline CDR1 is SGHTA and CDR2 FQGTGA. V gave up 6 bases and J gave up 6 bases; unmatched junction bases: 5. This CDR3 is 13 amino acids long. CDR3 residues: CASRLDRGSEAFF. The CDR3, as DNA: TGTGCCAGCAGACTGGACAGGGGATCTGAAGCTTTCTTT.

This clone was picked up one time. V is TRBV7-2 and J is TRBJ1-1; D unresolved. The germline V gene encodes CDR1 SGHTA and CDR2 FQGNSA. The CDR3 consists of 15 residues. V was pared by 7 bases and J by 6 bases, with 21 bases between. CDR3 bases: TGTGCCAGCACCCCTCCCGCGGCTACCGCCCCTGAAGCTTTCTTT. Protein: CASTPPAATAPEAFF.

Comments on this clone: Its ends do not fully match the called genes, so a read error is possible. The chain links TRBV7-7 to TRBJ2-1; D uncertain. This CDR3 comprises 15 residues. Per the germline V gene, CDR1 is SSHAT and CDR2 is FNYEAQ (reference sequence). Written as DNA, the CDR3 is TGTGCTAGCAGCCCCGAGAGGAGCTCCTACAATGAGCAGTTCTTC. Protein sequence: CASSPERSSYNEQFF. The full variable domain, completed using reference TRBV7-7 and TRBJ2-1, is GAGVSQSPRYKVTKRGQDVTLRCDPISSHATLYWYQQALGQGPEFLTYFNYEAQPDKSGLPSDRFSAERPEGSISTLTIQRTEQRDSAMYRCASSPERSSYNEQFFGPGTRLTVL.